A selection of T cell receptor beta chains follows, all from one sample in a study of control samples from healthy donors and cancer patients. Here immunoSEQ multiplex PCR was the method, and the copy in TCRdb shows in-frame clones only, minus some. Here the sample spans more than 30,000 clones, approximately 95% being singletons. Sequenced: blood. These receptor sequences come from a man aged 55 to 70 in good health. The CDR3 runs from the conserved cysteine through the conserved F or W. Each record gives: V gene, clone size, D gene, J gene, CDR3 DNA, CDR3 protein. D genes are given only for firm matches. Expanded clones are given a class, and other clones once, few, many or no size at all.

v_gene: TRBV4-2; abundance: -; d_gene: -; j_gene: TRBJ1-1; CDR3nt: TGTGCCAGCAGCCAAGATACAACACGCTGGGGTGCTGAAGCTTTCTTT; CDR3aa: CASSQDTTRWGAEAFF
v_gene: TRBV28; abundance: -; d_gene: TRBD2; j_gene: TRBJ2-1; CDR3nt: TGTGCCAGCAGTGGGGGGGTTGTCTACAATGAGCAGTTCTTC; CDR3aa: CASSGGVVYNEQFF
v_gene: TRBV5-8; abundance: -; d_gene: -; j_gene: TRBJ1-5; CDR3nt: TGTGCCAGCAGCTTGGCTTCAGGTCTAGTGGGAAGTCGGGGCAATCAGCCCCAGCATTTT; CDR3aa: CASSLASGLVGSRGNQPQHF
v_gene: TRBV14; abundance: -; d_gene: -; j_gene: TRBJ1-6; CDR3nt: TGTGCCAGCAGCCCCTCAAGTGGCTATAATTCACCCCTCCACTTT; CDR3aa: CASSPSSGYNSPLHF
v_gene: TRBV7-9; abundance: -; d_gene: -; j_gene: TRBJ2-3; CDR3nt: TGTGCCAGCAGTTTACCTCCAGATACGCAGTATTTT; CDR3aa: CASSLPPDTQYF
v_gene: TRBV5-1; abundance: -; d_gene: -; j_gene: TRBJ1-1; CDR3nt: TGCGCCAGCAGCTTCGGGGGGACAAACACTGAAGCTTTCTTT; CDR3aa: CASSFGGTNTEAFF
v_gene: TRBV18; abundance: -; d_gene: TRBD1; j_gene: TRBJ2-2; CDR3nt: TGTGCCAGCTCAATGACAGGGGGCAACACCGGGGAGCTGTTTTTT; CDR3aa: CASSMTGGNTGELFF
v_gene: TRBV6-1; abundance: -; d_gene: TRBD1; j_gene: TRBJ1-2; CDR3nt: TGTGCCAGCAGTGAACAGGGGGGCCCCTATGGCTACACCTTC; CDR3aa: CASSEQGGPYGYTF
v_gene: TRBV19; abundance: -; d_gene: -; j_gene: TRBJ1-5; CDR3nt: TGTGCCAGTACCCGCCCGGGCGGCAATCAGCCCCAGCATTTT; CDR3aa: CASTRPGGNQPQHF
v_gene: TRBV6-5; abundance: -; d_gene: -; j_gene: TRBJ2-7; CDR3nt: TGTGCCAGCAGACAGGGACCTCCCTACGAGCAGTACTTC; CDR3aa: CASRQGPPYEQYF
v_gene: TRBV4-1; abundance: -; d_gene: -; j_gene: TRBJ1-4; CDR3nt: TGCGCCAGCAGCCAATCTACCAGAGTTGCAACTAATGAAAAACTGTTTTTT; CDR3aa: CASSQSTRVATNEKLFF
v_gene: TRBV9; abundance: -; d_gene: -; j_gene: TRBJ2-7; CDR3nt: TGTGCCAGCAGCCCCCCCTACGAGCAGTACTTC; CDR3aa: CASSPPYEQYF
v_gene: TRBV5-1; abundance: -; d_gene: -; j_gene: TRBJ2-3; CDR3nt: TGCGCCAGCAGCTTGGGACAGAGGGTAGTCAGTGATACGCAGTATTTT; CDR3aa: CASSLGQRVVSDTQYF
v_gene: TRBV19; abundance: -; d_gene: -; j_gene: TRBJ1-1; CDR3nt: TGTGCCAGTAGCCCCGGACTTACCTTGAGAGCTTTCTTT; CDR3aa: CASSPGLTLRAFF
v_gene: TRBV6-1; abundance: -; d_gene: TRBD1; j_gene: TRBJ1-1; CDR3nt: TGTGCCAGCAGTGAAGTCCGGACAGGGGAGGGTAAGGGTGAAGCTTTCTTT; CDR3aa: CASSEVRTGEGKGEAFF
v_gene: TRBV18; abundance: -; d_gene: TRBD2; j_gene: TRBJ2-3; CDR3nt: TGTGCCAGCTCACCGCTAGCGGGGGGCCTCACAGATACGCAGTATTTT; CDR3aa: CASSPLAGGLTDTQYF
v_gene: TRBV6-2/TRBV6-3; abundance: once; d_gene: -; j_gene: TRBJ1-6; CDR3nt: TGTGCCAGCAGTTACTTCCAGACATTCCGGAATTCACCCCTCCACTTT; CDR3aa: CASSYFQTFRNSPLHF
v_gene: TRBV29-1; abundance: once; d_gene: TRBD1; j_gene: TRBJ2-2; CDR3nt: TGCAGCGTTAGGGACAGGGAAAACACCGGGGAGCTGTTTTTT; CDR3aa: CSVRDRENTGELFF
v_gene: TRBV9; abundance: -; d_gene: TRBD1; j_gene: TRBJ1-6; CDR3nt: TGTGCCAGCAGCGCGACAGGGGATCATTCACCCCTCCACTTT; CDR3aa: CASSATGDHSPLHF
v_gene: TRBV4-3; abundance: -; d_gene: TRBD1; j_gene: TRBJ2-7; CDR3nt: TGCGCCAGCAGCCAAACGACAGGGCTCGAGCAGTACTTC; CDR3aa: CASSQTTGLEQYF
v_gene: TRBV7-3; abundance: -; d_gene: -; j_gene: TRBJ1-2; CDR3nt: TGTGCCAGCAGCCTGGGCGAAGGTGGCTACACCTTC; CDR3aa: CASSLGEGGYTF
v_gene: TRBV11-3; abundance: -; d_gene: TRBD1; j_gene: TRBJ2-7; CDR3nt: TGTGCCAGCAGCTTCAGGGGGCGGGAGCAGTACTTC; CDR3aa: CASSFRGREQYF